This TCR beta chain was recorded in a study of cytomegalovirus exposure and HLA in healthy donors. Study-wide findings and caveats: It was likely that a cluster of highly shared sequence variants was a sequencing artifact.

V lost 1 base and J 9 bases, leaving 10 bases between the germline ends. This CDR3 has 13 residues. The V gene's germline CDR1 is SGHTS and CDR2 YDEGEE. This clone is labeled medium-sized. Its target is not known. Primers: 60 Vbeta forward and 13 Jbeta reverse. Authors' methods: The count from a later analysis was about 80 million unique TCR beta chains, some 10 million of them shared. Libraries were prepared by immunoSEQ multiplex PCR; TCRdb keeps only in-frame clonotypes and omits some of them. V and J calls plus clone size are reproduced from that table; the DNA served to infer D and trimming. The data contain about 88,000 clones, 69% of them singletons.

The sequencing sample was made of PBMCs. The TCR comes from a man aged 45 to 65 in good health and CMV-seronegative. The V and J genes are TRBV5-8 and TRBJ1-4; D unclear. CDR3 nucleotide sequence: TGTGCCAGCAGCTTGAATCAGGCACAAAAACTGTTTTTT. This encodes CASSLNQAQKLFF.